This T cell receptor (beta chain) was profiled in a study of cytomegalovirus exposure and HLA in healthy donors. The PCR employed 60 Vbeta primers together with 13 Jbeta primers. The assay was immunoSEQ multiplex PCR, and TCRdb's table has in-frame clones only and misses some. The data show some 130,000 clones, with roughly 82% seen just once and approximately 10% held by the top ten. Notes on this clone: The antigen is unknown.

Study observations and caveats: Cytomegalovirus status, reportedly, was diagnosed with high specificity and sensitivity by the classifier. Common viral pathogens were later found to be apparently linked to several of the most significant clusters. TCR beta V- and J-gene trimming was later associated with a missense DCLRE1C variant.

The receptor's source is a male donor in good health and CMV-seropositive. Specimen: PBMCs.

CDR3 residues: CASSGTGVFSEAFF. The CDR3 nucleotides are TGTGCCAGCAGTGGAACAGGGGTGTTTAGTGAAGCTTTCTTT. V gene TRBV6-5 combines with J gene TRBJ1-1, with 7 bases lining up with TRBD1. The length of the CDR3 is 14 residues. The J segment lost 7 bases and the V segment lost 5 bases, leaving 10 bases of the junction unmatched. The germline V gene encodes CDR1 MNHEY and CDR2 SVGAGI.